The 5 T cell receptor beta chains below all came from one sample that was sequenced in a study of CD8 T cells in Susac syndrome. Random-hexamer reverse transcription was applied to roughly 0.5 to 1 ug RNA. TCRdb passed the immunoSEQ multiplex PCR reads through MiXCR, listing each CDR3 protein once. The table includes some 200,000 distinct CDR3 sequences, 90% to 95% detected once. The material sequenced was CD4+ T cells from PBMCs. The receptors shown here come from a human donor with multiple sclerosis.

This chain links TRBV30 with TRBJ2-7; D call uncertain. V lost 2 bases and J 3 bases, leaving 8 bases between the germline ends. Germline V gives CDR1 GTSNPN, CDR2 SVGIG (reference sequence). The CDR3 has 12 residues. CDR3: CAWSRDGYEQYF. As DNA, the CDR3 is TGTGCCTGGAGTAGGGATGGCTACGAGCAGTACTTC.

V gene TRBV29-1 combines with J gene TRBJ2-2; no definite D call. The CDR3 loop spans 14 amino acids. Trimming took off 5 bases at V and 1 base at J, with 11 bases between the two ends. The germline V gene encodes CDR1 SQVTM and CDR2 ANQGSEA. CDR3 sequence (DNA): TGCAGCGTTTCCCAGCGAGTGAACACCGGGGAGCTGTTTTTT. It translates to CSVSQRVNTGELFF.

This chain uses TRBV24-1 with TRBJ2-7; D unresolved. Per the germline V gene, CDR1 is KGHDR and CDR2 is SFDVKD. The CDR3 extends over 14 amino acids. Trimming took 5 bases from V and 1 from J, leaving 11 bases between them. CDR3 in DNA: TGTGCCACCAGTGCCGGGCCCCCGTCCTACGAGCAGTACTTC. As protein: CATSAGPPSYEQYF.

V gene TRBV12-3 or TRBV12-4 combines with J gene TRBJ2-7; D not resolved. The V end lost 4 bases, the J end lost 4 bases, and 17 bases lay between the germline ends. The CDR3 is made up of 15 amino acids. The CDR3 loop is CASSYTEKYGYEQYF. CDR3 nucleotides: TGTGCCAGCAGTTATACGGAGAAGTATGGGTACGAGCAGTACTTC.

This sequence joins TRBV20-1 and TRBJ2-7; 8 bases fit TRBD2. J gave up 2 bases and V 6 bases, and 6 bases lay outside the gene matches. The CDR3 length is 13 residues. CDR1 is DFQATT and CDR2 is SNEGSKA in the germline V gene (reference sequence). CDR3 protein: CSARGGGPYEQYF. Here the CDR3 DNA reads TGCAGTGCCCGCGGCGGGGGGCCCTACGAGCAGTACTTC.